The 28 T cell receptor beta chains given below trace back to one sample, sequenced in a study of blood T cells in healthy people across ages. It was with a sample-barcoded 5' primer and a J-beta primer mix that a second PCR of roughly 6 to 12 cycles was run. TCRdb recomputed calls from the 5' RACE reads with MiXCR, one row per CDR3 protein. Found here are 800,000 or so distinct CDR3 sequences, 20% to 30% of them singletons; the top ten hold under 4.5%. The same sample was also studied in work on T cells of mothers and their children.

Input material: blood. The source of these receptors is a boy between 10 and 17 years old in good health.

CDR3 in DNA: TGTGCCAGCAGTTTACTAGGGACGACTGAGCAGTTCTTC. This translates into CASSLLGTTEQFF. The rearrangement joins TRBV28 to TRBJ2-1, with D tentatively TRBD1 or TRBD2 (5 bases each). V lost 2 bases, J lost 9 bases, and 11 bases lay in between. In germline, CDR1 is MDHEN, CDR2 SYDVKM. The CDR3 is 13 amino acids.

This chain connects TRBV7-2 to TRBJ2-5; 10 nucleotides align to TRBD2. The CDR3 is 16 amino acids. Unmatched junction bases numbered 6, after V lost 1 base and J lost 4 bases. CDR1 and CDR2 (germline): SGHTA, FQGNSA. CDR3 in amino acids: CASSLDASGRIETQYF. CDR3 DNA: TGTGCCAGCAGCTTAGACGCTAGCGGGAGAATAGAGACCCAGTACTTC.

CDR3 region: CASSEALETQYF. In DNA, the CDR3 is TGTGCCAGCAGTGAAGCTTTGGAGACCCAGTACTTC. The chain has TRBV6-1 and TRBJ2-5; no firm D call. The length of the CDR3 is 12 residues. Trimming pared 0 bases from V and 5 bases from J, leaving 4 bases between. The germline V gene has CDR1 MNHNS and CDR2 SASEGT.

The chain is built from TRBV20-1 and TRBJ2-1, with D perhaps being TRBD1 or TRBD2 (5 bases each). CDR3 length equals 13 residues. Germline CDR1 is DFQATT and CDR2 is SNEGSKA (reference sequence). V lost 5 bases and J lost 5, with 13 bases in between. This chain's CDR3 is CSAPGRLHNEQFF. The CDR3 nucleotides read TGCAGTGCTCCGGGACGGCTCCACAATGAGCAGTTCTTC.

This clonotype was counted only a few times. The chain has TRBV12-3 or TRBV12-4 and TRBJ2-5, with 9 bases aligning to TRBD1. The DNA matches TRBJ2-7 better at its end, which makes the J call doubtful. This CDR3 comprises 15 residues. This CDR3 reads CASSSSRDRGDEQYF. The CDR3 bases are TGTGCCAGCAGTTCCAGCCGCGACAGGGGGGACGAGCAGTACTTC.

The V call is TRBV20-1, the J call TRBJ1-5, with 7 bases matching TRBD1. Germline V gives CDR1 DFQATT, CDR2 SNEGSKA (reference sequence). This CDR3 is built from 15 residues. After removal of 6 bases from V and 0 bases from J, the junction contained 8 bases not matched to a gene. The CDR3 is CSAGGTDDSNQPQHF. DNA for the CDR3: TGCAGTGCCGGTGGGACAGATGATAGCAATCAGCCCCAGCATTTT.

This chain connects TRBV14 to TRBJ2-7; D possibly corresponds to TRBD2 (5 bases). The DNA end is more similar to TRBJ2-1, so the J call may be wrong. This CDR3 has 15 amino acids. Germline V gives CDR1 SGHDN, CDR2 FVKESK. CDR3 amino acids: CASSHRGLSANEQFF. CDR3 DNA sequence: TGTGCCAGCAGCCACCGAGGGCTAAGCGCCAATGAGCAGTTCTTC.

The chain recombines TRBV7-2 with TRBJ2-5, with 7 nucleotides matching TRBD2. Losses at the gene ends were 4 bases for V and 5 bases for J; bases not matched to a gene: 10. The CDR3 runs 15 residues. The germline gives CDR1 SGHTA, CDR2 FQGNSA. CDR3 DNA sequence: TGTGCCAGCAGCTCCCGCGATCGGGGAGGGGAGACCCAGTACTTC. Its protein is CASSSRDRGGETQYF.

This clonotype was detected a few times. The chain employs TRBV4-3 and TRBJ1-5; no clear D. Trimming removed 0 bases from V and 2 bases from J, with 8 bases in between. Germline V lookup: CDR1 LGHNA, CDR2 YSLEER. The CDR3 sequence is 15 residues long. The CDR3 region has the DNA TGCGCCAGCAGCCAAGATTCCGGGGGCAATCAGCCCCAGCATTTT. Its protein product is CASSQDSGGNQPQHF.

The V and J genes are TRBV7-9 and TRBJ2-5; TRBD1 matches at 7 bases. The germline V gene encodes CDR1 SEHNR and CDR2 FQNEAQ (reference sequence). There are 19 residues in the CDR3. V dropped 0 bases and J dropped 4; count of bases not matched to a gene: 17. In nucleotides, the CDR3 is TGTGCCAGCAGCTTAGCCGGGACAGCCCTCCGTTCACCTACAGAGACCCAGTACTTC. Encoded protein: CASSLAGTALRSPTETQYF.

J is TRBJ2-1 and V is TRBV28; 11 bases match TRBD2. The CDR3 loop spans 14 amino acids. Germline-derived CDR1 and CDR2 are MDHEN and SYDVKM. J was trimmed by 6 bases and V by 9 bases; bases with no gene match: 7. CDR3 DNA: TGTGCCAGTAGACTAGCGGGAACTCTCAATGAGCAGTTCTTC. Translating it yields CASRLAGTLNEQFF.

The rearrangement links TRBV28 to TRBJ1-1; D unresolved. This CDR3 is 13 amino acids long. Trimming cost V 3 bases and J 7 bases, with 12 bases left between them. CDR1 and CDR2 from the germline V gene are MDHEN and SYDVKM. The CDR3 reads CASSLTNKDEAFF. DNA for the CDR3: TGTGCCAGCAGTTTGACCAACAAGGATGAAGCTTTCTTT.

V gene TRBV6-1 combines with J gene TRBJ2-7; D remains ambiguous. Germline values: CDR1 MNHNS, CDR2 SASEGT. V lost 3 bases to trimming and J lost 0 bases, with 6 bases between them. This CDR3 spans 13 amino acids. The CDR3: CASSDYSSYEQYF. DNA of the CDR3: TGTGCCAGCAGTGATTACAGCTCCTACGAGCAGTACTTC.

The genes are TRBV28 and TRBJ2-3; no definite D call. Deletions cut 2 bases from V and 0 bases from J, with 9 bases between. This CDR3 has 15 residues. From germline, CDR1 is MDHEN and CDR2 SYDVKM. The CDR3 DNA sequence: TGTGCCAGCAGTTTAATCCCACAGAGCACAGATACGCAGTATTTT. Protein product: CASSLIPQSTDTQYF.

This sequence joins TRBV13 and TRBJ1-2; 11 nucleotides line up with TRBD1. Per germline, CDR1 PRHDT and CDR2 FYEKMQ (reference sequence). V dropped 4 bases and J dropped 2; count of bases not matched to a gene: 6. The CDR3 totals 16 residues. The CDR3 region has the DNA TGTGCCAGCAGCTCCCGGGACAGGGGGACCAACTATGGCTACACCTTC. Amino acid sequence: CASSSRDRGTNYGYTF.

This clonotype was counted only a few times. The chain joins TRBV2 to TRBJ1-2; D is ambiguous. This CDR3 spans 15 amino acids. Trimming took 7 bases from V and 4 from J, leaving 19 bases between them. Germline lookup yields CDR1 SNHLY and CDR2 FYNNEI. CDR3 in amino acids: CASTSQRRVTYGYTF. CDR3 nucleotides: TGTGCCAGCACCTCTCAAAGGCGGGTAACCTATGGCTACACCTTC.

This clonotype occurred many times. The chain employs TRBV20-1 and TRBJ1-5; the D gene is possibly TRBD1 (5 bases). V was trimmed by 1 base and J by 5 bases, leaving 24 bases between them. From germline, CDR1 is DFQATT and CDR2 SNEGSKA (reference sequence). The CDR3 is 18 residues long. CDR3 coding DNA: TGCAGTGCTAGAGGGCCGGGACTAAGTGCCCCGAAGGATCAGCCCCAGCATTTT. Amino acids: CSARGPGLSAPKDQPQHF.

This clonotype turned up a few times. The chain joins TRBV6-6 to TRBJ2-5; maybe TRBD1 (8 bases). The DNA end favors TRBJ2-7, so the J call may be wrong. Germline V gene sequence: CDR1 MNHNY, CDR2 SVGAGI (reference sequence). The CDR3 contains 14 residues. The CDR3 spells CASSYVTGGGEQYF. The CDR3 DNA sequence: TGTGCCAGCAGTTACGTCACAGGGGGGGGCGAGCAGTACTTC.

CDR3 bases: TGCAGCGTTGAGTTGCTGGGGGGTGAAGCTTTCTTT. As protein: CSVELLGGEAFF. The chain combines TRBV29-1 with TRBJ1-1; tentatively, D is TRBD1 (5 bases). V was trimmed by 3 bases and J by 7 bases, leaving 12 bases between them. The length of the CDR3 is 12 residues. Germline CDR1 and CDR2: SQVTM and ANQGSEA.

On this clonotype itself: Sequence at one end of the junction differs from germline and may be a read error. The V gene is TRBV7-2, the J gene TRBJ2-5; D may be TRBD1 (5 bases). The J call is doubtful: the DNA matches TRBJ2-1 better. The CDR3 totals 14 residues. Germline CDR1 is SGHTA and CDR2 is FQGNSA. The CDR3: CASSLVQGSNGQFF. The CDR3 nucleotides read TGTGCCAGCAGCTTAGTCCAGGGATCAAATGGGCAGTTCTTC.

This clonotype was counted only a few times. The chain links TRBV20-1 to TRBJ1-1, with 10 bases matching TRBD1. The CDR3 runs to 14 residues. V dropped 5 bases and J dropped 5; count of bases not matched to a gene: 8. CDR1 and CDR2 (germline): DFQATT, SNEGSKA (reference sequence). The CDR3 loop is CSAPRQGARTEAFF. CDR3 nucleotides: TGCAGTGCTCCACGACAGGGGGCAAGGACTGAAGCTTTCTTT.

This chain uses TRBV20-1 with TRBJ2-1; D tentatively reads TRBD1 or TRBD2 (5 bases each). Trimming left V 3 bases short and J 7 bases short, with 19 bases between. Germline V gives CDR1 DFQATT, CDR2 SNEGSKA (reference sequence). The CDR3 spans 15 residues. The CDR3 spells CSARETGTYLNEQFF. For the CDR3, the DNA is TGCAGTGCTAGGGAGACCGGGACCTACCTAAATGAGCAGTTCTTC.

This clonotype occurred a few times. This chain connects TRBV7-2 to TRBJ1-4; 10 nucleotides align to TRBD1. Germline V gene data show CDR1 as SGHTA and CDR2 as FQGNSA. The CDR3 is 14 residues long. V lost 4 bases, J lost 7 bases, and 3 bases stayed unmatched. CDR3 residues: CASSWDRGSEKLFF. The CDR3 bases are TGTGCCAGCAGCTGGGACAGGGGATCTGAAAAACTGTTTTTT. The variable domain in full, completed from reference TRBV7-2 and TRBJ1-4, reads GAGVSQSPSNKVTEKGKDVELRCDPISGHTALYWYRQSLGQGLEFLIYFQGNSAPDKSGLPSDRFSAERTGGSVSTLTIQRTQQEDSAVYLCASSWDRGSEKLFFGSGTQLSVL.

The rearrangement uses TRBV20-1 and TRBJ1-1; TRBD1 aligns across 9 bases. There are 13 residues in the CDR3. From germline, CDR1 is DFQATT and CDR2 SNEGSKA (reference sequence). V was pared by 5 bases and J by 5 bases, with 6 bases of the junction left unmatched. For the CDR3, the DNA is TGCAGTGCTTCACAGACAGGGGGGACTGAAGCTTTCTTT. This encodes CSASQTGGTEAFF.

This clonotype was counted a few times. The V call is TRBV20-1, the J call TRBJ2-3; perhaps TRBD2 as D (6 bases). Germline CDR1 is DFQATT and CDR2 is SNEGSKA (reference sequence). V was trimmed by 0 bases and J by 0 bases, leaving 10 bases between them. This CDR3 comprises 15 residues. This CDR3 reads CSARDPGTSTDTQYF. In DNA, the CDR3 is TGCAGTGCTAGAGATCCGGGGACTAGCACAGATACGCAGTATTTT.

The genes are TRBV7-9 and TRBJ2-5; 9 bases line up with TRBD1. The V segment lost 5 bases and the J segment 3 bases; nucleotides outside the gene matches: 10. This CDR3 is built from 16 residues. Germline-derived CDR1 and CDR2 are SEHNR and FQNEAQ (reference sequence). The CDR3 loop reads CASSRLQGQGEETQYF. In DNA, the CDR3 is TGTGCCAGCAGCAGACTACAGGGACAGGGAGAAGAGACCCAGTACTTC.

This clonotype was counted between two and nine times. J is TRBJ2-7 and V is TRBV29-1; 13 bases fit TRBD2. The CDR3 is 16 residues long. Germline lookup yields CDR1 SQVTM and CDR2 ANQGSEA. The V gene end was trimmed by 6 bases and the J gene end by 3 bases; junction bases not matched to a gene: 11. Written as DNA, the CDR3 is TGCAGCGTGCTAATAGGGACTAGCGGGGCACTCTACGAGCAGTACTTC. Translation gives CSVLIGTSGALYEQYF.

The rearrangement joins TRBV10-3 to TRBJ2-2; maybe TRBD1 (5 bases). Germline CDR1 is ENHRY and CDR2 is SYGVKD. The V and J ends lost 0 bases and 2 bases respectively, with 13 bases between them. The CDR3 extends over 17 amino acids. This CDR3 reads CAISESISGINTGELFF. The CDR3 DNA reads as TGTGCCATCAGTGAGTCGATCTCAGGGATAAACACCGGGGAGCTGTTTTTT.